What follows are 5 T cell receptor beta chains derived from one specimen sequenced in a study of T cell repertoires in cytomegalovirus infection. From the reads, TCRdb called clonotypes with MiXCR, one entry per CDR3 protein. The sample shows fewer than 80,000 distinct CDR3 sequences, roughly 3.6% of them seen only once. Sequenced sample: PBMCs. Receptor source: a human donor in good health (CMV status not recorded). Some clones in this sample may be carry-over from other donors' samples.

At least ten counts were recorded for this clonotype. V usage is TRBV28 and J usage is TRBJ1-1; 7 positions match TRBD1. The V and J ends lost 6 bases and 5 bases, in that order; junction bases with no gene match: 6. CDR1 MDHEN and CDR2 SYDVKM come from the germline V gene. The CDR3 consists of 13 residues. The CDR3 nucleotides read TGTGCCAGCAGCACCCTACAGGGGACTGAAGCTTTCTTT. This gives the protein CASSTLQGTEAFF.

The sample holds many counts of this clonotype. The rearrangement links TRBV6-2 or TRBV6-3 to TRBJ1-1, with D possibly being TRBD1 (5 bases). This CDR3 spans 18 amino acids. Trimming pared 7 bases from V and 0 bases from J, leaving 24 bases between. CDR1 is MNHEY, CDR2 SVGEGT, per germline. This CDR3 reads CASNQRGSTFFMNTEAFF. CDR3 in DNA: TGTGCCAGCAACCAGAGGGGCTCCACCTTCTTCATGAACACTGAAGCTTTCTTT.

This clonotype was detected many times. V and J are TRBV19 and TRBJ2-4; 8 bases match TRBD2. The CDR3 contains 15 residues. With 3 bases clipped from V and 8 bases from J, the junction kept 9 bases outside the gene matches. Germline values: CDR1 LNHDA, CDR2 SQIVND (reference sequence). CDR3 residues: CASSMARGGADIQYF. The CDR3 region has the DNA TGTGCCAGTAGTATGGCACGGGGGGGGGCAGACATTCAGTACTTC. Full variable domain (missing parts from reference TRBV19 and TRBJ2-4): DGGITQSPKYLFRKEGQNVTLSCEQNLNHDAMYWYRQDPGQGLRLIYYSQIVNDFQKGDIAEGYSVSREKKESFPLTVTSAQKNPTAFYLCASSMARGGADIQYFGAGTRLSVL.

The chain recombines TRBV7-8 with TRBJ2-1; D is unresolved. The germline V gene encodes CDR1 SGHVS and CDR2 FQNEAQ. The germline V and J ends were trimmed by 1 base and 10 bases, with 5 bases remaining between them. The CDR3 has 11 amino acids. For the CDR3, the DNA is TGTGCCAGCAGCTTAGTGCGGGAGCAGTTCTTC. Its translation is CASSLVREQFF. Looking up the rest from reference TRBV7-8 and TRBJ2-1 gives the full variable domain: GAGVSQSPRYKVAKRGQDVALRCDPISGHVSLFWYQQALGQGPEFLTYFQNEAQLDKSGLPSDRFFAERPEGSVSTLKIQRTQQEDSAVYLCASSLVREQFFGPGTRLTVL.

This clonotype was seen repeatedly, ten times or more. This chain uses TRBV6-1 with TRBJ1-1; D remains unclear. V was cut by 5 bases and J by 0 bases, with 7 bases left in between. CDR1 and CDR2 from the germline V gene are MNHNS and SASEGT. CDR3 length: 13 amino acids. CDR3 bases: TGTGCCAGCAGTCGCTATTTGAACACTGAAGCTTTCTTT. Protein: CASSRYLNTEAFF.